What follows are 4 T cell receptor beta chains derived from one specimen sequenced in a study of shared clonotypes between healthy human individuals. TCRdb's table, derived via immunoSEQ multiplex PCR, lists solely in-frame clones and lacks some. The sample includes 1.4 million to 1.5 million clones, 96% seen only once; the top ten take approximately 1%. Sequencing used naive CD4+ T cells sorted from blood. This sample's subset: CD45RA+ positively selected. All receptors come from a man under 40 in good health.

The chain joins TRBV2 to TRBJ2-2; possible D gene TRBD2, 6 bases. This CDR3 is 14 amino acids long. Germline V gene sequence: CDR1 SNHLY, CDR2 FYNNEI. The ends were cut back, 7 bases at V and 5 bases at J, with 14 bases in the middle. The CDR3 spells CASIKGLTTGELFF. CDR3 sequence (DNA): TGTGCCAGCATCAAGGGACTTACTACCGGGGAGCTGTTTTTT.

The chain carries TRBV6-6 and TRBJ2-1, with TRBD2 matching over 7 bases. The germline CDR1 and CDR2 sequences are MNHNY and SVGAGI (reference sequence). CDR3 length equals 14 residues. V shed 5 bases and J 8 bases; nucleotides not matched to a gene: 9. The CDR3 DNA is TGTGCCAGCAGTCCCGGGGGGTCTTTGGATGAGCAGTTCTTC. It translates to CASSPGGSLDEQFF.

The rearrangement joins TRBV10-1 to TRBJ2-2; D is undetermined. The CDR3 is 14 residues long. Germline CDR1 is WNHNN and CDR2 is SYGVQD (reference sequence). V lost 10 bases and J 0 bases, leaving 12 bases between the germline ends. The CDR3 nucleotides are TGCGCCACCAGAACAGCAACGAACACCGGGGAGCTGTTTTTT. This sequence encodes CATRTATNTGELFF.

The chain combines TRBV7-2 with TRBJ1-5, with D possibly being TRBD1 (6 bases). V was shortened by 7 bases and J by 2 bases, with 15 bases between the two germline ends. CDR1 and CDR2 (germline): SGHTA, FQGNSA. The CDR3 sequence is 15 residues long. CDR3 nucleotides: TGTGCCAGCACCGACCGAAGGGGGGGCAATCAGCCCCAGCATTTT. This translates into CASTDRRGGNQPQHF.